The T cell receptor (delta chain) under discussion was sequenced for a study of gamma-delta chains in newborns, infants, children (dated by TCRdb to the late 2010s). Study-level background: According to the title of the study, polyclonal expansion of innate gammadelta T cells immediately after birth is driven by microbial exposure. How innate gammadelta T cell populations in human newborns were shaped by microbial exposure immediately after birth was investigated in the study.

CDR1 GEAIGNYY and CDR2 EKD were looked up in the germline V gene. The CDR3 contains 20 residues, cysteine and phenylalanine counted. The sequence is cut down to CDR3 DNA, 60 bases in frame from base 1. Sequencing was carried out with an Illumina MiSeq. TCRdb called clones from the public reads with CATT, and repeated DNA sequences were later combined into one row. The sample data list 14,000 to 15,000 delta-chain clones, and 7.3% of these were observed just once. Around 24% of the sample rests with the top ten. Concerning this clone: Its antigen specificity is not known. At one boundary the junction diverges from the germline segment, which might be a read error. Different DNA sequences within this sample yield the same CDR3.

The sample comprised blood. The source is a child who was a newborn, infant or young child, either healthy, febrile or measles-vaccinated (not recorded which). This receptor chain uses TRDV2 and TRDJ3, and TRDD3 aligns with 8 junction nucleotides. The CDR3 loop reads CACDTVTGGPSSWDTRQMFF. The bases read TGCGCCTGTGACACCGTTACTGGGGGCCCCAGCTCCTGGGACACCCGACAGATGTTTTTC.